This entry lists 5 T cell receptor beta chains sequenced from one sample in a study of T cell repertoires in cytomegalovirus infection. These receptors lack a known antigen. TCRdb reanalysed the reads using MiXCR and keeps one entry per CDR3 protein. This table holds roughly 69,000 distinct CDR3 sequences, 20% to 25% found once. The sequences come from CD8+ T cells from cultured PBMCs, collected from culture after CMV antigen stimulation. The source of these receptors is a human donor in good health (CMV status not recorded). Some clones in this sample may be carry-over from other donors' samples.

This chain joins TRBV24-1 and TRBJ2-3; 7 bases are shared with TRBD1. The CDR3 has 17 amino acids. The germline V gene encodes CDR1 KGHDR and CDR2 SFDVKD. V lost 0 bases and J lost 2; bases outside the gene matches: 7. The CDR3 sequence: CATSDLQRGRDTDTQYF. The CDR3 DNA is TGTGCCACCAGTGATTTGCAGAGGGGGCGAGACACAGATACGCAGTATTTT.

J is TRBJ2-3 and V is TRBV7-2, with D perhaps TRBD1 (5 bases). The CDR3 loop spans 15 amino acids. Germline loops: CDR1 SGHTA, CDR2 FQGNSA. The V end lost 4 bases, the J end lost 0 bases, and 11 bases lay between the germline ends. CDR3 loop: CASSSGSASTDTQYF. DNA of the CDR3: TGTGCCAGCAGCTCAGGGTCGGCTAGCACAGATACGCAGTATTTT.

This clonotype has only a few counts. V usage is TRBV7-6 and J usage is TRBJ1-3, with TRBD1 matching 7 bases. CDR1 SGHVS and CDR2 FNYEAQ come from the germline V gene. V shed 5 bases and J 2 bases; nucleotides not matched to a gene: 3. CDR3 length equals 14 residues. The CDR3 reads CASSRTGAGNTIYF. The CDR3 DNA reads as TGTGCCAGCAGCCGGACAGGAGCTGGAAACACCATATATTTT.

The rearrangement joins TRBV4-1 to TRBJ2-2; the D gene could be TRBD1 or TRBD2 (7 bases each). Trimming removed 3 bases from V and 5 bases from J, with 16 bases in between. CDR3 size: 16 residues. Germline CDR1 reads MGHRA; CDR2 reads YSYEKL. Here the CDR3 reads CASSQGQPGGTGELFF. The CDR3, as DNA: TGCGCCAGCAGCCAGGGACAGCCGGGAGGTACCGGGGAGCTGTTTTTT.

This chain links TRBV7-9 with TRBJ1-1, with D perhaps matching TRBD1 (5 bases). The CDR3 runs 15 residues. Germline V gene sequence: CDR1 SEHNR, CDR2 FQNEAQ (reference sequence). Trimming took 4 bases from V and 4 from J, leaving 16 bases between them. CDR3 protein: CASSSDPTASTEAFF. CDR3 DNA: TGTGCCAGCAGCTCAGACCCGACAGCCAGCACTGAAGCTTTCTTT.